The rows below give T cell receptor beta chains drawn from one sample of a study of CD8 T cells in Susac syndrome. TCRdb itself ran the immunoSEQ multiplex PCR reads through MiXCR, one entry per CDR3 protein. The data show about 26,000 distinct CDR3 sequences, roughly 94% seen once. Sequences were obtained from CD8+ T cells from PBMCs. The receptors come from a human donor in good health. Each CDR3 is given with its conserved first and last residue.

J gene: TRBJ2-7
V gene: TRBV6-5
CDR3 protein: CASSYSTTGSRYEQYF

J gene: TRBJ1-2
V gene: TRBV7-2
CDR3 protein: CASSLGLGGRSNYGYTF

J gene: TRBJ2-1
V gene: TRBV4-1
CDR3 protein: CASSQVTSGVYNEQFF

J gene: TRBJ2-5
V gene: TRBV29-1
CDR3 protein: CSVDPGEGWGETQYF

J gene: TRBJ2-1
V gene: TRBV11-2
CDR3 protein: CASSFQAGNEQFF

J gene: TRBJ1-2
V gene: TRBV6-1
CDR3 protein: CASWGQGIHIESYYGYTF

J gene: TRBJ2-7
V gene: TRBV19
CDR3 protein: CASSIGGTYEQYF

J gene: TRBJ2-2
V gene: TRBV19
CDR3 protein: CASSGGVSVTGELFF

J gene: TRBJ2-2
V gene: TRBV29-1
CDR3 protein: CSVVRTGELFF

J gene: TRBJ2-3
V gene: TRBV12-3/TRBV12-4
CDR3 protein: CASSLTWQHTQYF

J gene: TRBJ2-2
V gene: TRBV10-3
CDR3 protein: CATGQGSNGELFF

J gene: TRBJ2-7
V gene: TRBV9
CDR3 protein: CASSVGGTASYEQYF

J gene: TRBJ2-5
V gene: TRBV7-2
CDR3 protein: CASTDENSITQYF

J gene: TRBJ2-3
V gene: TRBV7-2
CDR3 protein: CASSPVQGTDTQYF

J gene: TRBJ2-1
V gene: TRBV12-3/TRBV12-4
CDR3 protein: CASSLGGNEQFF

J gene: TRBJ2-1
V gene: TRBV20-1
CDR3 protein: CSASAGDLYNEQFF

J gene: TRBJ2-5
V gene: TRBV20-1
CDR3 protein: CSARALLAGGHLQETQYF

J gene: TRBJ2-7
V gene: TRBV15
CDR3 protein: CATSRDQGGYEQYF

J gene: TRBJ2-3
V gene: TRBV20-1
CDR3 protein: CSAPPSNVLAGGPDTQYF

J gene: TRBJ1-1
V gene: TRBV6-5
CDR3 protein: CASSRTGRATEAFF

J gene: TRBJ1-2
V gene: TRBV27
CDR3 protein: CASSFQGAVGYTF

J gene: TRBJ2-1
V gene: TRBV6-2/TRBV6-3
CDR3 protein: CASSSGQGSVQFF